Listed below are T cell receptor beta chains from one sample, sequenced in a study of T cell responses to AZD1222 COVID-19 vaccine. The protocol was immunoSEQ multiplex PCR, while the TCRdb copy is restricted to in-frame clones and leaves out a portion. This table has 120,000 or so clones, about 82% appearing once. The sequencing here drew on peripheral blood, taken 28 days after the second AZD1222 dose. These receptors came from an adult who received the AZD1222 COVID-19 vaccine. CDR3s include the opening cysteine and the closing phenylalanine or tryptophan. Each record gives: V gene, J gene, clone size, D gene, CDR3 DNA, CDR3 protein. The D gene is left open where the match is weak. Rows give clone size only sometimes, using once, few, many, or a class for an expanded clone.

V: TRBV28; J: TRBJ2-7; size: few; D: NA; DNA: TGTGCCAGCAGGCGGGACAGTGGGATGGAGCAGTACTTC; CDR3: CASRRDSGMEQYF
V: TRBV6-5; J: TRBJ1-1; size: NA; D: TRBD1; DNA: TGTGCCAGCAGTCAGGGGGACGGCACTGAAGCTTTCTTT; CDR3: CASSQGDGTEAFF
V: TRBV5-1; J: TRBJ1-1; size: NA; D: TRBD1; DNA: TGCGCCAGCAGCCTAGGGACAGGGATGGGTACTGAAGCTTTCTTT; CDR3: CASSLGTGMGTEAFF
V: TRBV5-1; J: TRBJ1-3; size: NA; D: NA; DNA: TGCGCCAGCAGCTTGCTTGGTTCAGACTCTACAGGGAACTCTGGAAACACCATATATTTT; CDR3: CASSLLGSDSTGNSGNTIYF
V: TRBV5-1; J: TRBJ1-1; size: NA; D: TRBD1; DNA: TGCGCCAGCAGCTGGGCGGGACAGGGATATGACACTGAAGCTTTCTTT; CDR3: CASSWAGQGYDTEAFF
V: TRBV5-5; J: TRBJ2-2; size: NA; D: NA; DNA: TGTGCCAGCAGCTTGTCCGAGACCGGGGAGCTGTTTTTT; CDR3: CASSLSETGELFF
V: TRBV6-5; J: TRBJ2-2; size: NA; D: NA; DNA: TGTGCCAGCACCAAAAATCGTAACACCGGGGAGCTGTTTTTT; CDR3: CASTKNRNTGELFF
V: TRBV6-2/TRBV6-3; J: TRBJ2-3; size: once; D: NA; DNA: TGTGCCAGCAGTTTATTTCATCGGAATGGGGATACGCAGTATTTT; CDR3: CASSLFHRNGDTQYF
V: TRBV18; J: TRBJ2-1; size: NA; D: NA; DNA: TGTGCCAGCTCTGCAACACCAGGGGACGGGTTCGATGAGCAGTTCTTC; CDR3: CASSATPGDGFDEQFF
V: TRBV5-1; J: TRBJ2-1; size: NA; D: NA; DNA: TGCGCCAGCAGCTTGGTACGACGGGGGAAGTACAATGAGCAGTTCTTC; CDR3: CASSLVRRGKYNEQFF
V: TRBV6-5; J: TRBJ2-5; size: NA; D: NA; DNA: TGTGCCAGCCGATGGGGGGGCCGCCCGGAGACCCAGTACTTC; CDR3: CASRWGGRPETQYF
V: TRBV6-6; J: TRBJ2-7; size: once; D: TRBD1; DNA: TGTGCCAGCAGTCTTCGACAGGGATCCTACGAGCAGTACTTC; CDR3: CASSLRQGSYEQYF
V: TRBV7-3; J: TRBJ2-7; size: NA; D: NA; DNA: TGTGCCAGCAGCCCCAACTGGCAGCTCAGTACCTACGAGCAGTACTTC; CDR3: CASSPNWQLSTYEQYF
V: TRBV7-8; J: TRBJ2-2; size: NA; D: NA; DNA: TGTGCCAGCAGCTCCCAAGTAGAGAGGCTCACCGGGGAGCTGTTTTTT; CDR3: CASSSQVERLTGELFF
V: TRBV9; J: TRBJ2-2; size: NA; D: NA; DNA: TGTGCCAGCAGCGTAGCGCTTATCGGGGAGCTGTTTTTT; CDR3: CASSVALIGELFF
V: TRBV2; J: TRBJ2-7; size: once; D: TRBD2; DNA: TGTGCCAGCAGTGAAGGGGCTAGCGGGACCTACGAGCAGTACTTC; CDR3: CASSEGASGTYEQYF
V: TRBV27; J: TRBJ1-4; size: NA; D: NA; DNA: TGTGCCAGCAGTTTAGCGGGGGGTGAAAAACTGTTTTTT; CDR3: CASSLAGGEKLFF
V: TRBV18; J: TRBJ2-3; size: NA; D: TRBD1; DNA: TGTGCCAGCTCACCGGGGACAGTTCCGTATAGCACAGATACGCAGTATTTT; CDR3: CASSPGTVPYSTDTQYF
V: TRBV27; J: TRBJ1-2; size: NA; D: TRBD1; DNA: TGTGCCAGCAGTTTAACCGGGACAGGGGGCTTTTATGGCTACACCTTC; CDR3: CASSLTGTGGFYGYTF
V: TRBV21-1; J: TRBJ2-5; size: NA; D: NA; DNA: TGTGCCAGCAGCCCTGGGGAAGGGCAAGAGACCCAGTACTTC; CDR3: CASSPGEGQETQYF
V: TRBV7-2; J: TRBJ2-4; size: NA; D: TRBD1; DNA: TGTGCCAGCAGCCCAATGGGTGCAGGGGGCCACATTCAGTACTTC; CDR3: CASSPMGAGGHIQYF
V: TRBV21-1; J: TRBJ2-1; size: NA; D: NA; DNA: TGTGCCAGCACCGAGGGACAGGGAGGAGACAATGAGCAGTTCTTC; CDR3: CASTEGQGGDNEQFF
V: TRBV18; J: TRBJ2-7; size: NA; D: NA; DNA: TGTGCCAGCTCACCACCTGAGGGTCCCGAGCAGTACTTC; CDR3: CASSPPEGPEQYF
V: TRBV6-5; J: TRBJ1-2; size: NA; D: TRBD1; DNA: TGTGCCAGCATTCAGACAGGGTATGGCTACACCTTC; CDR3: CASIQTGYGYTF
V: TRBV9; J: TRBJ1-5; size: NA; D: TRBD1; DNA: TGTGCCAGCAGCGGGACAGGGGGAGGCCAGCCCCAGCATTTT; CDR3: CASSGTGGGQPQHF
V: TRBV6-6; J: TRBJ2-5; size: NA; D: TRBD1; DNA: TGTGCCAGCAGGCTTGACAGGGAACGAGAGACCCAGTACTTC; CDR3: CASRLDRERETQYF
V: TRBV7-2; J: TRBJ1-6; size: NA; D: NA; DNA: TGTGCCAGCAGCTTAGCCGGGACAAGACCTCTACCCCTCCACTTT; CDR3: CASSLAGTRPLPLHF
V: TRBV12-3/TRBV12-4; J: TRBJ1-2; size: NA; D: NA; DNA: TGTGCCAGCAGTTTAAAAGGGAGTGGCTACACCTTC; CDR3: CASSLKGSGYTF
V: TRBV5-6; J: TRBJ1-5; size: NA; D: NA; DNA: TGTGCCAGCAGCTTGGGACAGCTAGATCAGCCCCAGCATTTT; CDR3: CASSLGQLDQPQHF
V: TRBV7-3; J: TRBJ1-2; size: NA; D: NA; DNA: TGTGCCAGCAGCTTCGGACCGAACTATGGCTACACCTTC; CDR3: CASSFGPNYGYTF